This T cell receptor beta chain was recovered during a study of siplizumab effects on memory and regulatory T cells. Trimming at V came to 3 bases and at J to 4 bases, leaving 5 bases not matched to a gene. Germline V gene lookup returns CDR1 LGHNA and CDR2 YNFKEQ. The CDR3 totals 15 residues. Notes on the study in general: Among sequences traceable to unstimulated CD4+ memory cells, alloreactive ones were significantly reduced by siplizumab. In roughly 80-96% of proliferating CD4+ or CD8+ clones, a naive or memory phenotype could not be assigned. A mean of approximately 70% of mappable alloreactive CD4+ clones were Treg-derived with siplizumab, compared with more than 25% in controls.

Note on this clone: Its antigen remains unidentified.

Using immunoSEQ multiplex PCR, the repertoire was profiled, and TCRdb retains in-frame clones only, with some absent. The table shows roughly 56,000 clones, with more than 80% occurring only once. V usage is TRBV4-2 and J usage is TRBJ2-7, with 11 positions matching TRBD2. What was sequenced was CD8+ T cells sorted from blood. This TCR was recovered from a human donor in good health. The CDR3 DNA is TGTGCCAGCAGCCAGTCACTAGCGGGAGTATACGAGCAGTACTTC. This gives the protein CASSQSLAGVYEQYF.